A single sample is the source of the 21 T cell receptor beta chains below, sequenced in a study of blood T cell repertoires in COVID-19 (TCRdb year 2020). The method behind the library was the immunoSEQ multiplex PCR assay. In TCRdb, the immuneACCESS table is reduced to in-frame sequences with V and J assigned. These tables do not hold every clone; where another copy was compared, an unresolved V gene accounts for under half, and the others remain unexplained. For this sample the table gives 140,000 or so clones, of which 60% to 85% were detected only once. About 9% of the sample comes from the top ten. The sample taken for sequencing was peripheral blood. The receptor set was obtained from a man aged 45-65 years with active or convalescent COVID-19.

This clone was seen a handful of times. J is TRBJ2-7 and V is TRBV6-4, with 7 positions matching TRBD1. Germline assignment: CDR1 MRHNA and CDR2 SNTAGT. The CDR3 is 14 amino acids. The V and J ends lost 8 bases and 3 bases, in that order; junction bases with no gene match: 10. In DNA, the CDR3 is TGTGCCAGCCCAAGGGGGCGATTCTACTACGAGCAGTACTTC. Protein product: CASPRGRFYYEQYF.

The chain uses TRBV18 and TRBJ2-2, with 13 bases matching TRBD2. Looked up from germline, CDR1 is KGHSH and CDR2 is LQKENI. The CDR3 runs 17 residues. V trimming: 1 base; J trimming: 5 bases; junction bases outside the gene matches: 4. CDR3 residues: CASSPRTSGSQTGELFF. For the CDR3, the DNA is TGTGCCAGCTCACCACGGACTAGCGGGAGCCAAACCGGGGAGCTGTTTTTT.

The rearrangement links TRBV6-5 to TRBJ2-1, with TRBD2 identical over 7 bases. CDR3 length: 15 residues. V shed 8 bases and J 3 bases; nucleotides not matched to a gene: 10. Germline V CDR1 and CDR2: MNHEY, SVGAGI. The CDR3 sequence: CASSPAGVYYNEQFF. CDR3 sequence (DNA): TGTGCCAGCTCTCCCGCGGGAGTTTACTACAATGAGCAGTTCTTC.

The rearrangement uses TRBV6-2 or TRBV6-3 and TRBJ2-7; 9 bases align to TRBD2. This CDR3 has 16 amino acids. From germline, CDR1 is MNHEY and CDR2 SVGEGT. V gave up 4 bases and J gave up 5 bases; unmatched junction bases: 12. CDR3 residues: CASSSRGAGGPHEQYF. The CDR3 coding sequence is TGTGCCAGCAGTTCCCGTGGGGCGGGAGGGCCCCACGAGCAGTACTTC.

This rearrangement joins TRBV11-3 to TRBJ1-1; no firm D call. Germline values: CDR1 SGHNT, CDR2 YENEEA. The CDR3 consists of 14 residues. Trimming took off 1 base at V and 5 bases at J, with 11 bases between the two ends. The CDR3 region is CASSLGTGRTEAFF. The CDR3 DNA is TGTGCCAGCAGCTTAGGTACGGGGAGGACTGAAGCTTTCTTT.

The chain has TRBV6-5 and TRBJ2-5; a weak D match, TRBD2 (5 bases). CDR1 MNHEY and CDR2 SVGAGI come from the germline V gene. The ends were cut back, 2 bases at V and 4 bases at J, with 17 bases in the middle. This CDR3 is 16 amino acids long. The CDR3 coding sequence is TGTGCCAGCAGTTACCTCCCAGCGGCTACAATAGAGACCCAGTACTTC. As protein: CASSYLPAATIETQYF.

The chain combines TRBV6-6 with TRBJ2-7; tentatively, D is TRBD1 (5 bases). Trimming shortened V by 4 bases and J by 0 bases, and 13 bases separated the two germline ends. The V gene's germline CDR1 is MNHNY and CDR2 SVGAGI (reference sequence). The CDR3 is 15 residues long. CDR3 nucleotide sequence: TGTGCCAGCAGTTCACAGGACACCAACTCCTACGAGCAGTACTTC. Translated: CASSSQDTNSYEQYF.

In DNA form, the CDR3 reads TGTGCCAGTACCCGACAGGGGAGGAACACTGAAGCTTTCTTT. It yields the protein CASTRQGRNTEAFF. The V gene is TRBV19, the J gene TRBJ1-1; TRBD1 matches 8 bases. This CDR3 contains 14 residues. Trimming cost V 7 bases and J 1 base; bases outside gene matches: 5. Germline CDR1 reads LNHDA; CDR2 reads SQIVND (reference sequence).

The CDR3, as DNA: TGCGCCAGCAGCTCAGCGGGAGGGCTCACAGATACGCAGTATTTT. Translation gives CASSSAGGLTDTQYF. The chain employs TRBV5-1 and TRBJ2-3, with TRBD2 identical over 10 bases. The V and J ends lost 3 bases and 2 bases, in that order; junction bases with no gene match: 3. The CDR3 runs 15 residues. The V gene's germline CDR1 is SGHRS and CDR2 YFSETQ.

This clone came up once. This chain joins TRBV6-5 and TRBJ1-6; 8 bases fit TRBD1. The V gene end was trimmed by 2 bases and the J gene end by 7 bases; junction bases not matched to a gene: 7. This CDR3 region has 16 residues. The V gene's germline CDR1 is MNHEY and CDR2 SVGAGI. The CDR3 loop is CASSYLFAGGNSPLHF. CDR3 sequence (DNA): TGTGCCAGCAGTTACCTGTTCGCAGGGGGCAATTCACCCCTCCACTTT.

The gene calls are TRBV25-1 and TRBJ2-1; 7 bases agree with TRBD2. Germline V gene data show CDR1 as MGHDK and CDR2 as SYGVNS. The CDR3 has 17 residues. With V trimmed by 7 bases and J by 6 bases, 18 bases remained unmatched. CDR3 residues: CASTRAGGLRSRNEQFF. The CDR3 nucleotides read TGTGCCAGCACCAGGGCCGGGGGACTAAGAAGTCGCAATGAGCAGTTCTTC.

The genes are TRBV6-5 and TRBJ2-3; 9 bases are a match to TRBD2. Losses at the gene ends were 8 bases for V and 6 bases for J; bases not matched to a gene: 9. The CDR3 loop spans 14 amino acids. Germline-derived CDR1 and CDR2 are MNHEY and SVGAGI. The CDR3 nucleotides are TGTGCCAGCGGCCATAGCGGGAGAGGGGATACGCAGTATTTT. Its protein is CASGHSGRGDTQYF.

The rearrangement joins TRBV3-1 (or the pseudogene TRBV3-2) to TRBJ2-7; 8 bases fit TRBD1. In germline, CDR1 is LGHDT, CDR2 YNNKEL (reference sequence). This CDR3 contains 14 residues. Trimming took 3 bases from V and 2 from J; bases not matched to a gene: 3. DNA for the CDR3: TGTGCCAGCAGCCATTCAGGGGGCACCTACGAGCAGTACTTC. Its translation: CASSHSGGTYEQYF.

This chain connects TRBV5-1 to TRBJ2-7; 11 bases align to TRBD2. The germline gives CDR1 SGHRS, CDR2 YFSETQ. Germline trimming cut 1 base from V and 5 bases from J; bases unmatched to any gene: 14. This CDR3 is built from 18 residues. The CDR3 loop reads CASSLTVSGRVERNEQYF. DNA of the CDR3: TGCGCCAGCAGCTTGACGGTTAGCGGGAGGGTGGAAAGGAACGAGCAGTACTTC.

The chain uses TRBV28 and TRBJ2-3; 11 bases line up with TRBD2. This CDR3 is built from 15 residues. Germline V CDR1 and CDR2: MDHEN, SYDVKM. After removal of 6 bases from V and 1 base from J, the junction contained 3 bases not matched to a gene. The CDR3 DNA reads as TGTGCCAGCAGCAAACTAGCGGGAGGCACAGATACGCAGTATTTT. It yields the protein CASSKLAGGTDTQYF.

This chain uses TRBV7-9 with TRBJ2-7; TRBD2 agrees at 8 bases. There are 15 residues in the CDR3. J was trimmed by 2 bases and V by 4 bases; bases with no gene match: 7. Per the germline V gene, CDR1 is SEHNR and CDR2 is FQNEAQ (reference sequence). The chain's CDR3 is CASSSPSGRTYEQYF. CDR3 bases: TGTGCCAGCAGCTCCCCTAGCGGGCGGACCTACGAGCAGTACTTC.

The chain couples TRBV4-1 to TRBJ2-2, with 8 bases fitting TRBD2. Germline V gene sequence: CDR1 MGHRA, CDR2 YSYEKL. The CDR3 spans 14 residues. J gave up 4 bases and V 4 bases, and 2 bases lay outside the gene matches. CDR3 coding DNA: TGCGCCAGCAGCCCCGGGGGGGGCACCGGGGAGCTGTTTTTT. Translation: CASSPGGGTGELFF.

This clone was detected only once. J is TRBJ2-5 and V is TRBV25-1; 7 bases line up with TRBD1. V shed 1 base and J 4 bases; nucleotides not matched to a gene: 9. The CDR3 has 16 amino acids. Germline V gene sequence: CDR1 MGHDK, CDR2 SYGVNS. The CDR3 DNA follows: TGTGCCAGCAGTGAATTTAGAGGGGGCAGGGGAGAGACCCAGTACTTC. Protein product: CASSEFRGGRGETQYF.

This clone was observed a few times. CDR3 DNA: TGTGCCAGCAGTTTATATTTGCGGGGCACTGAAGCTTTCTTT. Protein product: CASSLYLRGTEAFF. J is TRBJ1-1 and V is TRBV28; D gene unclear. CDR1 and CDR2 (germline): MDHEN, SYDVKM. Trimming took off 1 base at V and 4 bases at J, with 10 bases between the two ends. The CDR3 is made up of 14 amino acids. Drawing the rest from reference TRBV28 and TRBJ1-1, the complete variable domain is DVKVTQSSRYLVKRTGEKVFLECVQDMDHENMFWYRQDPGLGLRLIYFSYDVKMKEKGDIPEGYSVSREKKERFSLILESASTNQTSMYLCASSLYLRGTEAFFGQGTRLTVV.

This clone was observed once. The junction departs from the called germline gene at one end, perhaps through a read error. The gene calls are TRBV7-7 and TRBJ2-5, with a tentative D call TRBD1 (5 bases). CDR3 length: 14 amino acids. From germline, CDR1 is SSHAT and CDR2 FNYEAQ (reference sequence). CDR3 sequence (DNA): TGTGCTAGCAGCTTAACAAGGGGCTTTGGGACCCAGTACTTC. This gives the protein CASSLTRGFGTQYF.

The chain joins TRBV4-1 to TRBJ2-7; 9 bases are a match to TRBD1. Germline V gene sequence: CDR1 MGHRA, CDR2 YSYEKL. Trimming at V came to 1 base and at J to 1 base, leaving 8 bases not matched to a gene. This CDR3 has 17 residues. CDR3 in amino acids: CASSQVGTGRISYEQYF. CDR3 in DNA: TGCGCCAGCAGCCAAGTGGGGACAGGGAGAATTTCCTACGAGCAGTACTTC.